This is a list of T cell receptor beta chains from one sample in a study of cytotoxic CD8 clonotypes in ibrutinib-treated CLL. Measured with immunoSEQ multiplex PCR; TCRdb has only the in-frame clones, and not every one. The profile shows about 270,000 clones, around 69% of them singletons. Sequencing was performed on PBMCs, taken at disease progression, from a patient treated with ibrutinib. The receptors derive from a human donor with chronic lymphocytic leukemia. Each CDR3 is given with its conserved first and last residue. The order of the fields is clone size, V gene, J gene, D gene, CDR3 DNA, CDR3 protein. The D gene is left open where the match is weak. Expanded clones get a size class; other rows say once, few or many, or leave the size out.

NA	TRBV4-3	TRBJ2-7	NA	TGCGCCAGCAGCCAAGAAAAGACTCCTACTAGATACGAGCAGTACTTC	CASSQEKTPTRYEQYF
once	TRBV13	TRBJ2-7	NA	TGTGCCAGCAGCTCCTCCGACGGGAGCTCCTACGAGCAGTACTTC	CASSSSDGSSYEQYF
few	TRBV2	TRBJ2-1	TRBD1	TGTGCCAGCAGTTTGACAGGGGCTTTAGTTAATGAGCAGTTCTTC	CASSLTGALVNEQFF
NA	TRBV28	TRBJ2-7	TRBD1	TGTGCCAGCAGTTTAGGGGACAGTCCCTACGAGCAGTACTTC	CASSLGDSPYEQYF
NA	TRBV18	TRBJ1-1	TRBD1	TGTGCCAGCTCACCCAAGATGAGACAGGGATGGAAGAACACTGAAGCTTTCTTT	CASSPKMRQGWKNTEAFF
few	TRBV2	TRBJ2-3	TRBD2	TGTGCCAGCAGTGATCTAGCGGGAGTGGAAGATACGCAGTATTTT	CASSDLAGVEDTQYF
once	TRBV27	TRBJ2-1	TRBD2	TGTGCCAGCAGAGGAGCGGGAGGTTTCTACAATGAGCAGTTCTTC	CASRGAGGFYNEQFF
NA	TRBV6-5	TRBJ2-5	NA	TGTGCCAGCAGTTACGGGACTTCGGGGACCCAGTACTTC	CASSYGTSGTQYF
NA	TRBV29-1	TRBJ2-7	NA	TGCAGCGTTGAAGTGGGGAGCTCCTACGAGCAGTACTTC	CSVEVGSSYEQYF
NA	TRBV27	TRBJ2-4	NA	TGTGCCAGCAGTTTATCGCGCGCGGGACTAGCCAAAAACATTCAGTACTTC	CASSLSRAGLAKNIQYF